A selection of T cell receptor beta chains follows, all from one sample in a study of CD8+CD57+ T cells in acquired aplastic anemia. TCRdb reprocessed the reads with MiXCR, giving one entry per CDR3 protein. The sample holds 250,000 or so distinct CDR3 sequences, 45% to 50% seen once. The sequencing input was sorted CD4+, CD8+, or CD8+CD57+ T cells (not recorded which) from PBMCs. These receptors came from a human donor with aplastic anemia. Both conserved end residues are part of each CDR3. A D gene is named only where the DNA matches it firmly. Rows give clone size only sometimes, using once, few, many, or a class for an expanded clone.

cdr3_aa: CASSKRGAANTGELFF
cdr3_nt: TGTGCCAGTAGTAAGAGAGGGGCGGCGAACACCGGGGAGCTGTTTTTT
j_call: TRBJ2-2
d_call: .
clone_size: .
v_call: TRBV19

cdr3_aa: CASEGPGQGAEHF
cdr3_nt: TGTGCCAGCGAGGGACCGGGACAGGGGGCCGAGCATTTT
j_call: TRBJ1-5
d_call: TRBD1
clone_size: .
v_call: TRBV12-3/TRBV12-4

cdr3_aa: CASSPTPRADLDSGGYEQYF
cdr3_nt: TGTGCCAGCTCACCCACACCCAGGGCGGATCTGGACTCCGGAGGGTACGAGCAGTACTTC
j_call: TRBJ2-7
d_call: .
clone_size: .
v_call: TRBV9

cdr3_aa: CASSGTSRSGETQYF
cdr3_nt: TGTGCCAGCAGTGGGACTAGCCGGTCTGGTGAGACCCAGTACTTC
j_call: TRBJ2-5
d_call: TRBD2
clone_size: .
v_call: TRBV12-3/TRBV12-4

cdr3_aa: CASSESSRNTEAFF
cdr3_nt: TGCGCCAGCAGTGAGTCATCACGGAACACTGAAGCTTTCTTT
j_call: TRBJ1-1
d_call: .
clone_size: .
v_call: TRBV10-1

cdr3_aa: CASKQGGVGGYTF
cdr3_nt: TGTGCCAGCAAGCAAGGGGGGGTTGGTGGCTACACCTTC
j_call: TRBJ1-2
d_call: .
clone_size: .
v_call: TRBV25-1

cdr3_aa: CASSPGVVGSGRAHEQYF
cdr3_nt: TGTGCCAGCAGCCCAGGGGTGGTCGGTAGCGGGAGGGCCCACGAGCAGTACTTC
j_call: TRBJ2-7
d_call: TRBD2
clone_size: few
v_call: TRBV7-9

cdr3_aa: CASSETGRGNEQLF
cdr3_nt: TGTGCCAGCAGTGAGACGGGGCGGGGCAATGAGCAGCTCTTC
j_call: TRBJ2-1
d_call: .
clone_size: .
v_call: TRBV7-9

cdr3_aa: CASSPTGAQPQHF
cdr3_nt: TGCGCCAGCAGCCCGACAGGGGCTCAGCCCCAGCATTTT
j_call: TRBJ1-5
d_call: TRBD1
clone_size: few
v_call: TRBV7-9

cdr3_aa: CASSPILPTGSSPLHF
cdr3_nt: TGTGCCAGCAGCCCTATTCTTCCGACGGGGTCCTCACCCCTCCACTTT
j_call: TRBJ1-6
d_call: .
clone_size: few
v_call: TRBV7-2

cdr3_aa: CASSGSGGAYEQYF
cdr3_nt: TGTGCCAGCAGTGGTAGCGGGGGGGCGTACGAGCAGTACTTC
j_call: TRBJ2-7
d_call: TRBD2
clone_size: .
v_call: TRBV27

cdr3_aa: CASSYAGGMNTEALF
cdr3_nt: TGTGCCAGCAGTTACGCAGGAGGCATGAACACTGAAGCTCTCTTT
j_call: TRBJ1-1
d_call: .
clone_size: .
v_call: TRBV6-2/TRBV6-3

cdr3_aa: CASSESGTGDQETQYF
cdr3_nt: TGTGCCAGCAGCGAGTCAGGGACAGGTGACCAAGAGACCCAGTACTTC
j_call: TRBJ2-5
d_call: TRBD1
clone_size: many
v_call: TRBV9

cdr3_aa: CASSWNTEAFF
cdr3_nt: TGTGCCAGCAGTTGGAACACTGAAGCTTTCTTT
j_call: TRBJ1-1
d_call: .
clone_size: many
v_call: TRBV12-3/TRBV12-4

cdr3_aa: CASSREAVYEQYF
cdr3_nt: TGTGCCAGCAGCCGGGAGGCTGTCTACGAGCAGTACTTC
j_call: TRBJ2-7
d_call: TRBD2
clone_size: many
v_call: TRBV5-8

cdr3_aa: CASSEALFARGRHKEQYF
cdr3_nt: TGTGCCAGCAGTGAAGCGCTCTTTGCCAGGGGGCGTCATAAGGAGCAGTACTTC
j_call: TRBJ2-7
d_call: TRBD1
clone_size: .
v_call: TRBV2

cdr3_aa: CSSTDTGELFF
cdr3_nt: TGCAGCTCTACAGACACCGGGGAGCTGTTTTTT
j_call: TRBJ2-2
d_call: .
clone_size: .
v_call: TRBV29-1

cdr3_aa: CASSQEVQGRIYEQYF
cdr3_nt: TGTGCCAGTAGTCAGGAAGTACAGGGGCGGATCTACGAGCAGTACTTC
j_call: TRBJ2-7
d_call: TRBD1
clone_size: few
v_call: TRBV19

cdr3_aa: CASSLDLQRELFF
cdr3_nt: TGTGCCAGCAGCCTTGACCTCCAGCGTGAACTGTTTTTT
j_call: TRBJ1-4
d_call: .
clone_size: many
v_call: TRBV7-6

cdr3_aa: CSVVPRGQYGYTF
cdr3_nt: TGCAGCGTTGTCCCCAGGGGGCAGTACGGCTACACCTTC
j_call: TRBJ1-2
d_call: TRBD1
clone_size: many
v_call: TRBV29-1

cdr3_aa: CASSYSELGNEQFF
cdr3_nt: TGTGCCAGCAGTTACTCAGAACTAGGCAATGAGCAGTTCTTC
j_call: TRBJ2-1
d_call: .
clone_size: few
v_call: TRBV6-5

cdr3_aa: CASSPRDLREYGYTF
cdr3_nt: TGTGCCAGCAGTCCTCGGGACCTGCGGGAGTATGGCTACACCTTC
j_call: TRBJ1-2
d_call: .
clone_size: .
v_call: TRBV27

cdr3_aa: CATSRDVAGGPETQYF
cdr3_nt: TGTGCCACCAGCAGAGACGTAGCGGGAGGGCCGGAGACCCAGTACTTC
j_call: TRBJ2-5
d_call: TRBD2
clone_size: few
v_call: TRBV15

cdr3_aa: CSAKRDEQFF
cdr3_nt: TGCAGTGCGAAAAGAGATGAGCAGTTCTTC
j_call: TRBJ2-1
d_call: .
clone_size: .
v_call: TRBV20-1

cdr3_aa: CASSQVEGEAYEQYF
cdr3_nt: TGCGCCAGCAGCCAAGTCGAGGGAGAGGCCTACGAGCAGTACTTC
j_call: TRBJ2-7
d_call: .
clone_size: many
v_call: TRBV4-3

cdr3_aa: CASSMILRDRSTDTQYF
cdr3_nt: TGTGCCAGTAGTATGATTTTGCGGGACAGAAGCACAGATACGCAGTATTTT
j_call: TRBJ2-3
d_call: .
clone_size: .
v_call: TRBV19